This T cell receptor beta chain was retrieved from a study of identifying expanded T cells in peripheral blood. The germline V gene encodes CDR1 MNHEY and CDR2 SVGAGI. The CDR3 runs 12 residues. V was cut by 4 bases and J by 3 bases, with 4 bases left in between. Clones were read by immunoSEQ multiplex PCR, and TCRdb kept only the in-frame ones, dropping some. The sample consists of fewer than 85,000 clones, around four fifths of them appearing once. Input material: blood. The chain links TRBV6-5 to TRBJ2-1; unclear D gene. This receptor was obtained from a person aged 18 to 70 in good health. DNA of the CDR3: TGTGCCAGCAGTTCGCTCTACAATGAGCAGTTCTTC. It is translated as CASSSLYNEQFF.